Listed here is a single T cell receptor beta chain. No antigen is known for it. The junction had 20 bases not matched to a gene; V was cut back by 4 bases and J by 6 bases. Germline V gene data show CDR1 as MGHRA and CDR2 as YSYEKL. The CDR3 totals 18 residues. The entry originates in a study of cytomegalovirus exposure and HLA in healthy donors. Study background: A data release that came early held some 84 million unique TCRs from HLA-typed donors.

PCR employed 60 Vbeta and 13 Jbeta primers. The authors' processing: An analysis that came later counted 80 million or so unique TCR beta chains, around 12 million shared. Method: immunoSEQ multiplex PCR; TCRdb's copy keeps in-frame clones and lacks some. V and J calls and clone size are given by that table; D and trimming were obtained from the DNA. The repertoire has 85,000 to 100,000 clones, around 80% of them found once; the top ten carry approximately 15%. Overall study findings and caveats: Both high specificity and high sensitivity reportedly marked the classifier's diagnosis of cytomegalovirus status. The listing of 150 to 200 TCR beta chains classed them as cytomegalovirus-associated.

The sequence was collected from a man aged 55 to 70 in good health and CMV-seropositive. J is TRBJ2-7 and V is TRBV4-1; TRBD1 matches at 8 bases. Sequences were obtained from PBMCs. CDR3 residues: CASSPKTQGTGKTGEQYF. CDR3 DNA sequence: TGCGCCAGCAGCCCAAAAACCCAAGGGACAGGCAAAACGGGCGAGCAGTACTTC.